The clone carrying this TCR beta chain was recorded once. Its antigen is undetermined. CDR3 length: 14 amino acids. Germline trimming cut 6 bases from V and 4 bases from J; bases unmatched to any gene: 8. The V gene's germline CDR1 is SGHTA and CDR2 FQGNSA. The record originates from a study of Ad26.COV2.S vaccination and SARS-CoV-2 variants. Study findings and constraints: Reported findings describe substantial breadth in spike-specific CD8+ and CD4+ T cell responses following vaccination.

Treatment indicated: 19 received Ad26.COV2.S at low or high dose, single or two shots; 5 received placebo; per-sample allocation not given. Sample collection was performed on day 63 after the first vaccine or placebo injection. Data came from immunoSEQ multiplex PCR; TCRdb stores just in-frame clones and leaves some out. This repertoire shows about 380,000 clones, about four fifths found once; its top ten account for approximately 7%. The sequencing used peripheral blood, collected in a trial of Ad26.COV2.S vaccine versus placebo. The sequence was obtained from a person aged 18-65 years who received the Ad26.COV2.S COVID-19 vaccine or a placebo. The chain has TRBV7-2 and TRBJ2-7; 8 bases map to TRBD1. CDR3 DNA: TGTGCCAGCAGTTTCAGGGGGCTTGTATACGAGCAGTACTTC. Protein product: CASSFRGLVYEQYF. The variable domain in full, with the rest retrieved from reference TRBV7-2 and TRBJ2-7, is GAGVSQSPSNKVTEKGKDVELRCDPISGHTALYWYRQSLGQGLEFLIYFQGNSAPDKSGLPSDRFSAERTGGSVSTLTIQRTQQEDSAVYLCASSFRGLVYEQYFGPGTRLTVT.